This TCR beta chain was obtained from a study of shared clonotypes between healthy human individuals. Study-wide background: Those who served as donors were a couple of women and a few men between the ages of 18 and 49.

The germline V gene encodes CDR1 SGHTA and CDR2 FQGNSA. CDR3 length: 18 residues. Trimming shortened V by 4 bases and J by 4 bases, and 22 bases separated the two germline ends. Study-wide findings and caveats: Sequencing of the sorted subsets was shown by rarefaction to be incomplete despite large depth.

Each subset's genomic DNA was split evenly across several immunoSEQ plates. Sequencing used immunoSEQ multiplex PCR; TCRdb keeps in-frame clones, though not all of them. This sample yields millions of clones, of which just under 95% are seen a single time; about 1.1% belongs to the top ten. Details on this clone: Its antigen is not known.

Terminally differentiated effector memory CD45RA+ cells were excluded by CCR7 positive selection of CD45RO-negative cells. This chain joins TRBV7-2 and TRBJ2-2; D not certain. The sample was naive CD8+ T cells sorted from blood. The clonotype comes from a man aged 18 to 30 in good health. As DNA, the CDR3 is TGTGCCAGCAGCTCACCAATCTTCCCCCTTCTCGGCACCGGGGAGCTGTTTTTT. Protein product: CASSSPIFPLLGTGELFF.